This T cell receptor (beta chain) comes out of a study of T cell responses to AZD1222 COVID-19 vaccine. Researchers grouped second doses given at about 4 or about 12 weeks into one pool. This table comes from immunoSEQ multiplex PCR, and its TCRdb copy is limited to in-frame clones, with some not included. The table lists some 83,000 clones, approximately 90% of them singletons, with about 5.5% in the top ten. This CDR3 contains 17 residues. Germline V lookup: CDR1 SGHNT, CDR2 YYREEE (reference sequence). After removal of 2 bases from V and 7 bases from J, the junction contained 7 bases not matched to a gene.

The TCR originated in an adult who received the AZD1222 COVID-19 vaccine. Sample: peripheral blood, taken 28 days after the second AZD1222 dose. V is TRBV5-4 and J is TRBJ2-2; 14 nucleotides line up with TRBD2. Here the CDR3 DNA reads TGTGCCAGCAGCTTTTCGGGACTAGCGGGGGTGCACGGGGAGCTGTTTTTT. It encodes CASSFSGLAGVHGELFF. The whole variable domain, remainder taken from reference TRBV5-4 and TRBJ2-2, is ETGVTQSPTHLIKTRGQQVTLRCSSQSGHNTVSWYQQALGQGPQFIFQYYREEENGRGNFPPRFSGLQFPNYSSELNVNALELDDSALYLCASSFSGLAGVHGELFFGEGSRLTVL.